A single sample gave rise to the 24 T cell receptor beta chains below, sequenced in a study of blood T cell repertoires in COVID-19. Assay used: immunoSEQ multiplex PCR; TCRdb lists only in-frame clones, some missing. Of hundreds of thousands of clones listed, around 88% are singletons. The source material was PBMCs or T cells enriched from blood (not recorded which). These receptors were collected from a middle-aged woman who had recovered from COVID-19.

The V call is TRBV28, the J call TRBJ2-3; 7 bases agree with TRBD2. The CDR3 contains 14 residues. The germline gives CDR1 MDHEN, CDR2 SYDVKM. The V and J ends lost 1 base and 3 bases, in that order; junction bases with no gene match: 1. The CDR3, as DNA: TGTGCCAGCAGTTTATCTAGCGGAACAGATACGCAGTATTTT. It translates to CASSLSSGTDTQYF.

This clone has only one observation. V gene TRBV6-2 or TRBV6-3 combines with J gene TRBJ2-3, with 12 bases matching TRBD1. CDR3 length equals 14 residues. Germline V gene sequence: CDR1 MNHEY, CDR2 SVGEGT. Trimming at V came to 4 bases and at J to 6 bases, leaving 2 bases not matched to a gene. The CDR3 sequence: CASSSGTGGDTQYF. The CDR3 DNA reads as TGTGCCAGCAGTTCCGGGACAGGGGGCGATACGCAGTATTTT.

In this sample, this clone turned up a few times. The genes are TRBV24-1 and TRBJ2-5, with a possible D match to TRBD1 (6 bases). Trimming shortened V by 4 bases and J by 6 bases, and 14 bases separated the two germline ends. In germline, CDR1 is KGHDR, CDR2 SFDVKD. The CDR3 extends over 14 amino acids. The CDR3 DNA follows: TGTGCCACCAGTGACCCCAGGGGCGCGAAGACCCAGTACTTC. Its translation: CATSDPRGAKTQYF.

The chain couples TRBV6-5 to TRBJ2-1; 9 positions match TRBD2. The germline CDR1 and CDR2 sequences are MNHEY and SVGAGI. The junction had 7 bases not matched to a gene; V was cut back by 2 bases and J by 8 bases. This CDR3 contains 15 residues. Written as DNA, the CDR3 is TGTGCCAGCAGTTACAATCTGCTAGCGGGGCATGAGCAGTTCTTC. It codes for CASSYNLLAGHEQFF.

V is TRBV27 and J is TRBJ2-3, with 7 bases lining up with TRBD1. The junction had 9 bases not matched to a gene; V was cut back by 6 bases and J by 3 bases. Germline CDR1 reads MNHEY; CDR2 reads SMNVEV (reference sequence). The CDR3 has 15 residues. CDR3 sequence: CASRSDRQGTDTQYF. The CDR3 coding sequence is TGTGCCAGCAGGTCGGACCGACAGGGTACAGATACGCAGTATTTT.

This clone has just one count. The rearrangement links TRBV28 to TRBJ1-2; D is possibly TRBD1 (5 bases). This CDR3 has 14 amino acids. V shed 7 bases and J shed 2 bases, with 14 bases lying between them. Germline V CDR1 and CDR2: MDHEN, SYDVKM. DNA for the CDR3: TGTGCCAGCATCCATCAGGGCTGGAACTATGGCTACACCTTC. Translated: CASIHQGWNYGYTF.

V and J are TRBV30 and TRBJ2-7; 12 bases map to TRBD1. Trimming cost V 6 bases and J 6 bases; bases outside gene matches: 6. Germline CDR1 GTSNPN, CDR2 SVGIG (reference sequence). The CDR3 is 13 residues long. DNA of the CDR3: TGTGCCTGTACCGGGACAGGGGGCTTCGAGCAGTACTTC. Its translation: CACTGTGGFEQYF.

The V and J genes are TRBV3-1 (or the pseudogene TRBV3-2) and TRBJ2-2; 7 bases fit TRBD1. Germline assignment: CDR1 LGHDT and CDR2 YNNKEL (reference sequence). The CDR3 covers 16 residues. Trimming at V came to 3 bases and at J to 0 bases, leaving 4 bases not matched to a gene. DNA for the CDR3: TGTGCCAGCAGCCACGCCGGGACAGCGAACACCGGGGAGCTGTTTTTT. Protein: CASSHAGTANTGELFF.

This clone was detected only a few times. V gene TRBV28 combines with J gene TRBJ1-5; maybe TRBD1 (6 bases). The CDR3 is 17 residues long. The V and J ends lost 5 bases and 3 bases respectively, with 20 bases between them. Germline CDR1 and CDR2: MDHEN and SYDVKM. The CDR3 protein is CASSRFGAGVDNQPQHF. DNA for the CDR3: TGTGCCAGCAGTCGGTTTGGGGCAGGGGTCGACAATCAGCCCCAGCATTTT. Variable domain in full (rest from reference TRBV28 and TRBJ1-5): DVKVTQSSRYLVKRTGEKVFLECVQDMDHENMFWYRQDPGLGLRLIYFSYDVKMKEKGDIPEGYSVSREKKERFSLILESASTNQTSMYLCASSRFGAGVDNQPQHFGDGTRLSIL.

The CDR3 here is CATSDFATSGRKSYEQYF. In nucleotides, the CDR3 is TGTGCCACCAGTGATTTTGCGACTAGCGGGAGGAAGTCCTACGAGCAGTACTTC. The chain uses TRBV24-1 and TRBJ2-7; 13 nucleotides match TRBD2. Unmatched junction bases numbered 6, after V lost 1 base and J lost 1 base. The V gene's germline CDR1 is KGHDR and CDR2 SFDVKD. The CDR3 covers 18 residues.

In this sample, this clone turned up a few times. J is TRBJ2-7 and V is TRBV6-2 or TRBV6-3, with 8 bases fitting TRBD2. In germline, CDR1 is MNHEY, CDR2 SVGEGT. V gave up 2 bases and J gave up 1 base; unmatched junction bases: 4. This CDR3 is 15 amino acids long. CDR3 DNA sequence: TGTGCCAGCAGTTACGCCGGGACTAGTTCCTACGAGCAGTACTTC. Translation gives CASSYAGTSSYEQYF.

The chain recombines TRBV5-6 with TRBJ2-7; tentatively, D is TRBD1 (5 bases). CDR3 length equals 15 residues. The germline CDR1 and CDR2 sequences are SGHDT and YYEEEE. Between the trimmed V and J ends, which lost 6 bases and 2 bases, there was a span of 18 bases. The chain's CDR3 is CASTSTETATYEQYF. Here the CDR3 DNA reads TGTGCCAGCACCTCGACAGAGACCGCGACCTACGAGCAGTACTTC.

In its sample, this clone was seen a few times. The chain employs TRBV7-2 and TRBJ2-1; 9 bases are shared with TRBD2. Germline V gene lookup returns CDR1 SGHTA and CDR2 FQGNSA. V gave up 1 base and J gave up 0 bases; unmatched junction bases: 7. The CDR3 spans 18 residues. Written as DNA, the CDR3 is TGTGCCAGCAGCTTAGTTGCGGGAGGGCGGAGCTCCTACAATGAGCAGTTCTTC. Its translation is CASSLVAGGRSSYNEQFF.

The J gene is TRBJ2-7, the V gene TRBV19, with 9 bases aligning to TRBD1. From germline, CDR1 is LNHDA and CDR2 SQIVND (reference sequence). CDR3 size: 16 residues. The V segment lost 6 bases and the J segment 2 bases; nucleotides outside the gene matches: 11. CDR3 residues: CASSLAMGTGTYEQYF. CDR3 in DNA: TGTGCCAGTAGCCTGGCGATGGGGACAGGGACCTACGAGCAGTACTTC.

CDR3 region: CASNPQGQNTNQPQHF. The CDR3 bases are TGTGCCAGCAACCCCCAAGGACAGAACACCAATCAGCCCCAGCATTTT. V gene TRBV2 combines with J gene TRBJ1-5; a possible D gene is TRBD1 (6 bases). The CDR3 is 16 residues long. The germline gives CDR1 SNHLY, CDR2 FYNNEI. V lost 7 bases and J lost 3, with 19 bases in between.

The rearrangement joins TRBV7-2 to TRBJ1-2, with D possibly matching TRBD1 (5 bases). The CDR3 covers 13 residues. V lost 5 bases and J lost 6, with 13 bases in between. Germline CDR1 is SGHTA and CDR2 is FQGNSA. For the CDR3, the DNA is TGTGCCAGCAGCACCCACCGGGGGGATGGCTACACCTTC. This gives the protein CASSTHRGDGYTF.

V usage is TRBV3-1 (or the pseudogene TRBV3-2) and J usage is TRBJ2-6; D may be TRBD1 (5 bases). V was clipped by 4 bases and J by 0 bases, with 16 bases between them. Germline lookup yields CDR1 LGHDT and CDR2 YNNKEL (reference sequence). This CDR3 contains 18 residues. The CDR3 loop reads CASSRPVGRHSGANVLTF. CDR3 coding DNA: TGTGCCAGCAGCCGGCCAGTGGGGCGCCACTCTGGGGCCAACGTCCTGACTTTC.

The chain recombines TRBV18 with TRBJ1-1; TRBD1 agrees at 8 bases. Germline loops: CDR1 KGHSH, CDR2 LQKENI. There are 15 residues in the CDR3. J lost 1 base, V lost 5 bases, and 6 bases had no gene match. The DNA for the CDR3 is TGTGCCAGCTCAACTGGACAGGGACGGAACACTGAAGCTTTCTTT. The encoded protein is CASSTGQGRNTEAFF.

The chain uses TRBV6-5 and TRBJ2-7; 11 bases agree with TRBD2. The junction had 2 bases not matched to a gene; V was cut back by 8 bases and J by 2 bases. The CDR3 is made up of 13 amino acids. Germline lookup yields CDR1 MNHEY and CDR2 SVGAGI. The CDR3 bases are TGTGCCAGCGGGACTAGCGGACCCTACGAGCAGTACTTC. This encodes CASGTSGPYEQYF.

This clone was observed a single time. The chain employs TRBV7-2 and TRBJ1-5; D gene ambiguous. The CDR3 spans 16 residues. Trimming removed 5 bases from V and 1 base from J, with 15 bases in between. The germline CDR1 and CDR2 sequences are SGHTA and FQGNSA. CDR3 in amino acids: CASSLGPRGSNQPQHF. DNA of the CDR3: TGTGCCAGCAGCCTCGGTCCCCGAGGGAGCAATCAGCCCCAGCATTTT.

This chain joins TRBV4-1 and TRBJ2-7, with D perhaps matching TRBD2 (5 bases). The CDR3 contains 13 residues. Germline V CDR1 and CDR2: MGHRA, YSYEKL. V dropped 0 bases and J dropped 3 bases, with 6 bases sitting between them. The DNA for the CDR3 is TGCGCCAGCAGCCAAGAAGGAGGCTACGAGCAGTACTTC. Encoded protein: CASSQEGGYEQYF.

The chain has TRBV2 and TRBJ2-2; 7 bases agree with TRBD1. The germline V gene encodes CDR1 SNHLY and CDR2 FYNNEI. Trimming cost V 7 bases and J 4 bases; bases outside gene matches: 9. This CDR3 comprises 15 residues. The CDR3 region has the DNA TGTGCCAGCACGGGGAGCAGGGGGATCACCGGGGAGCTGTTTTTT. Its translation is CASTGSRGITGELFF. The whole variable domain, remainder taken from reference TRBV2 and TRBJ2-2, is EPEVTQTPSHQVTQMGQEVILRCVPISNHLYFYWYRQILGQKVEFLVSFYNNEISEKSEIFDDQFSVERPDGSNFTLKIRSTKLEDSAMYFCASTGSRGITGELFFGEGSRLTVL.

This sequence joins TRBV15 and TRBJ2-5; the D gene is possibly TRBD2 (5 bases). Trimming removed 0 bases from V and 0 bases from J, with 8 bases in between. The CDR3 runs to 15 residues. Germline values: CDR1 LNHNV, CDR2 YYDKDF (reference sequence). CDR3 sequence reads: CATSRDRGNQETQYF. The CDR3 nucleotides are TGTGCCACCAGCAGAGATCGGGGAAACCAAGAGACCCAGTACTTC.

The chain has TRBV2 and TRBJ2-7; 8 nucleotides match TRBD1. Germline loops: CDR1 SNHLY, CDR2 FYNNEI. The ends lost 5 bases at V and 3 bases at J; junction bases unmatched: 9. The CDR3 is made up of 15 amino acids. The chain's CDR3 is CASSYRTGTLYEQYF. For the CDR3, the DNA is TGTGCCAGCAGTTATCGGACAGGGACCCTCTACGAGCAGTACTTC.